Below, 2 T cell receptor beta chains from the same sample are listed, as sequenced in a study of shared clonotypes between healthy human individuals. The method was immunoSEQ multiplex PCR; TCRdb's version includes in-frame clones alone and lacks a portion of them. Among 2 million to 2.5 million clones, 85% to 95% were seen once, and the ten largest hold about 0.41%. Sequences were obtained from naive CD4+ T cells from PBMCs. Described subset: CD45RA+ positively selected. Source of these receptors: a man between 18 and 35 years old in good health. Some clones in this sample may be carry-over from other donors' samples.

The CDR3 sequence: CASRRNQGAGEKLFF. The CDR3 nucleotides read TGTGCCAGCAGACGAAATCAGGGGGCAGGTGAAAAACTGTTTTTT. This chain connects TRBV11-2 to TRBJ1-4; 8 bases line up with TRBD1. The V and J ends lost 6 bases and 7 bases, in that order; junction bases with no gene match: 10. Germline V gene sequence: CDR1 SGHAT, CDR2 FQNNGV. This CDR3 spans 15 amino acids.

The V and J genes are TRBV10-2 and TRBJ2-7, with D possibly matching TRBD2 (6 bases). Trimming took off 7 bases at V and 2 bases at J, with 24 bases between the two ends. Germline CDR1 WSHSY, CDR2 SAAADI. The length of the CDR3 is 17 residues. The CDR3 spells CASKRGAGKIQTYEQYF. The CDR3 DNA is TGCGCCAGCAAGAGAGGGGCGGGGAAAATCCAGACCTACGAGCAGTACTTC.